Listed below are T cell receptor beta chains from one sample, sequenced in a study of T cells after yellow fever vaccination. TCRdb re-called the 5' RACE reads through MiXCR, storing one row per CDR3 protein. Among some 390,000 distinct CDR3 sequences listed, around 20% were seen once. The sample in question was PBMCs, obtained before the yellow fever booster vaccination. These receptor sequences come from a man aged 18-30 years who received the YFV17D yellow fever vaccine. Each CDR3 is given with its conserved first and last residue. A D gene is named only where the DNA matches it firmly. Not all rows give a size; the values are once, few, many and, for expanded clones, a class.

size	J	D	V	DNA	CDR3
NA	TRBJ1-1	NA	TRBV7-6	TGTGCCAGCAGCTTAGTCGAATGGGGTGGCACTGAAGCTTTCTTT	CASSLVEWGGTEAFF
NA	TRBJ2-1	NA	TRBV4-1	TGCGCCAGCAGCCCCAGACCGGTTGACAGCGCGTTCTTC	CASSPRPVDSAFF
NA	TRBJ2-5	NA	TRBV25-1	TGTGCCAGCAGTTCCCCGGGTCAAGAGACCCAGTACTTC	CASSSPGQETQYF
few	TRBJ2-5	NA	TRBV7-2	TGTGCCAGCAGCTTAGCGGGGAACCTGCCTCAAGAGACCCAGTACTTC	CASSLAGNLPQETQYF
NA	TRBJ2-5	TRBD2	TRBV5-1	TGCGCCAGCAGCTTGGAACGGGGGGGCCAAGAGACCCAGTACTTC	CASSLERGGQETQYF
NA	TRBJ2-3	NA	TRBV14	TGTGCCAGCAGCCAAGATCTGTCGCCGGGGTACACAGATACGCAGTATTTT	CASSQDLSPGYTDTQYF
NA	TRBJ1-6	TRBD1	TRBV6-2/TRBV6-3	TGTGCCAGCAGGAGGCCACGACAGGGACTTTATAATTCACCCCTCCACTTT	CASRRPRQGLYNSPLHF
NA	TRBJ1-5	TRBD1	TRBV12-3/TRBV12-4	TGTGCCAGCAGTCCTGACAGGGGAGTAGGTCAGCCCCAGCATTTT	CASSPDRGVGQPQHF
NA	TRBJ2-1	NA	TRBV9	TGTGCCAGCAGCCCCGGTCCTGTATCCTACAATGAGCAGTTCTTC	CASSPGPVSYNEQFF
many	TRBJ2-1	NA	TRBV7-6	TGTGCCAGCAGCTTAGGTGGAATGCGGGCGTCCAACAATGAGCAGTTCTTC	CASSLGGMRASNNEQFF
NA	TRBJ2-1	NA	TRBV4-1	TGCGCCAGCAGCCCGCGACAGTTCTCCTACAATGAGCAGTTCTTC	CASSPRQFSYNEQFF
few	TRBJ2-7	NA	TRBV11-2	TGTGCCAGCAGCCTCGAACCCGGGGGGCAGTACTTC	CASSLEPGGQYF
few	TRBJ1-5	TRBD1	TRBV7-6	TGTGCCAGCAGCTTGGGTGGGACAGGTCCGGCACCCCAGCATTTT	CASSLGGTGPAPQHF
NA	TRBJ2-3	NA	TRBV4-2	TGTGCCAGCAGCCAAGATGATTTCACAGATACGCAGTATTTT	CASSQDDFTDTQYF
few	TRBJ2-5	TRBD2	TRBV5-1	TGCGCCAGCAGCTTGAGTAGCGGGGGAGGAGAGACCCAGTACTTC	CASSLSSGGGETQYF
many	TRBJ2-5	NA	TRBV3-2	TGTGCCAGCAGCCGCGTAGTCGCGGAGACCCAGTACTTC	CASSRVVAETQYF
few	TRBJ1-6	NA	TRBV12-3/TRBV12-4	TGTGCCAGCAGCTCCGGGACGAGACGTGCGTCCTATAATTCACCCCTCCACTTT	CASSSGTRRASYNSPLHF
many	TRBJ1-5	TRBD1	TRBV4-1	TGCGCCAGCAGCCCTCAGGGGGCGAGCAATCAGCCCCAGCATTTT	CASSPQGASNQPQHF
NA	TRBJ2-1	TRBD2	TRBV12-3/TRBV12-4	TGTGCCAGCAGTTTGCGCGGGACTAGCGCAGACAATGAGCAGTTCTTC	CASSLRGTSADNEQFF
few	TRBJ1-1	TRBD1	TRBV29-1	TGCAGCGGCCACAGGGGGCGAAACACTGAAGCTTTCTTT	CSGHRGRNTEAFF
NA	TRBJ1-4	TRBD1	TRBV29-1	TGCAGCGTTGCGGGACAGGGGCGAGAAAAACTGTTTTTT	CSVAGQGREKLFF
many	TRBJ2-5	NA	TRBV5-1	TGCGCCAGCGCAGAACAGGGAGACCAAGAGACCCAGTACTTC	CASAEQGDQETQYF
many	TRBJ2-1	TRBD2	TRBV27	TGTGCCAGCTGTACTCGGGGGGATGAGCAGTTCTTC	CASCTRGDEQFF
NA	TRBJ2-5	TRBD2	TRBV10-3	TGTGCCATCAGTGAGTCAGCGGCGGGGGGGGTAGAGACCCAGTACTTC	CAISESAAGGVETQYF
few	TRBJ2-5	TRBD1	TRBV10-3	TGTGCCATCAAGAGCTTCGACAGGGGGCATGAGACCCAGTACTTC	CAIKSFDRGHETQYF
NA	TRBJ2-5	NA	TRBV7-9	TGTGCCAGCAGCCCCTCTCGTGCTTCAATTGCAGAGACCCAGTACTTC	CASSPSRASIAETQYF
NA	TRBJ1-6	NA	TRBV4-2	TGTGCCAGCAGCCCCCGGACGCTCTTGGGAAATTCACCCCTCCACTTT	CASSPRTLLGNSPLHF
NA	TRBJ2-5	NA	TRBV11-3	TGTGCCAGCAGCCGTGGGGGGAGAAACCAAGAGACCCAGTACTTC	CASSRGGRNQETQYF
NA	TRBJ2-1	NA	TRBV3-1	TGTGCCAGCAGCCAAGGACAGCAAGCCTACAATGAGCAGTTCTTC	CASSQGQQAYNEQFF
NA	TRBJ1-5	NA	TRBV19	TGTGCCAGTAGTAGGGTCTTCGGGAATCAGCCCCAGCATTTT	CASSRVFGNQPQHF
few	TRBJ2-7	TRBD2	TRBV6-2/TRBV6-3	TGTGCCAGCAGAAGACTAGCGGGGATCTACGAGCAGTACTTC	CASRRLAGIYEQYF
NA	TRBJ1-2	NA	TRBV7-2	TGTGCCAGCAGCCGAAGAGAACTGTCGTTTCGCTACACCTTC	CASSRRELSFRYTF
NA	TRBJ1-2	TRBD1	TRBV20-1	TGCAGTGCTAGCCGGGGGACAGGGGGGGCTGGCTACACCTTC	CSASRGTGGAGYTF
NA	TRBJ2-1	NA	TRBV20-1	TGCAGTGCTAGTAGTGAGGATTGGAATGAGCAGTTCTTC	CSASSEDWNEQFF
NA	TRBJ2-3	NA	TRBV7-9	TGTGCCAGCCGCTCCGGGACACACTCCACAGATACGCAGTATTTT	CASRSGTHSTDTQYF
few	TRBJ2-3	TRBD1	TRBV27	TGTGCCAGCAGTCTAGGGGGCAGGGCGCAACAGTATTTT	CASSLGGRAQQYF
NA	TRBJ2-2	NA	TRBV4-1	TGCGCCAGCAGCCCGCTCGGGACTCACAACACCGGGGAGCTGTTTTTT	CASSPLGTHNTGELFF
few	TRBJ2-6	NA	TRBV5-6	TGTGCCAGCAGCTTAGGAGTGAGCTCTGGGGCCAACGTCCTGACTTTC	CASSLGVSSGANVLTF
many	TRBJ2-3	TRBD2	TRBV7-9	TGTGCCAGCAGCTCTAAGACTAGCGGGGGCGCCGGGACAGATACGCAGTATTTT	CASSSKTSGGAGTDTQYF
NA	TRBJ1-2	TRBD1	TRBV7-9	TGTGCCAGCAGCCGTACAGGGGGCGCTGGCTACACCTTC	CASSRTGGAGYTF
NA	TRBJ2-3	NA	TRBV29-1	TGCAGCGTTGATGGGGACACCAACTCCGGTTACACAGATACGCAGTATTTT	CSVDGDTNSGYTDTQYF
NA	TRBJ1-1	NA	TRBV28	TGTGCCAGCAGGGGGCTGGTAACTGAAGCTTTCTTT	CASRGLVTEAFF
few	TRBJ2-1	NA	TRBV12-3/TRBV12-4	TGTGCCAGCAGTTTAGTAGCGCACAATGAGCAGTTCTTC	CASSLVAHNEQFF